What follows describes a single T cell receptor (beta chain). Its antigen is still unknown. These data belong to a study of Ad26.COV2.S vaccination and SARS-CoV-2 variants. Study context: The donor was enrolled in the Ad26.COV2.S arm of the COV1001 trial. Each vaccinee took Ad26.COV2.S intramuscularly, once or twice 56 days apart. Findings of the study overall: Placebo recipients and vaccine recipients were similar in non-spike TCR breadth. The TCR breadth and depth analyses may have understated or missed part of the total T cell responses.

Clones were sequenced by immunoSEQ multiplex PCR, and TCRdb holds only the in-frame ones, with some missing. The sample records hundreds of thousands of clones, about 93% being singletons. The treatment is: roughly 19 received Ad26.COV2.S at low or high dose, single or two shots; a few received placebo; per-sample allocation not given. Samples came from day 63 after the first vaccine or placebo injection. The sample consisted of peripheral blood, taken in a trial of Ad26.COV2.S vaccine versus placebo. The sequence derives from a person aged 18-65 years who received the Ad26.COV2.S COVID-19 vaccine or a placebo.

The CDR3 here is CASRTGQLTGETQYF. DNA for the CDR3: TGTGCCAGCAGGACAGGACAGCTTACCGGGGAGACCCAGTACTTC. The chain joins TRBV6-5 to TRBJ2-5; TRBD1 might be the D (6 bases). The CDR3 runs to 15 residues. CDR1 and CDR2 (germline): MNHEY, SVGAGI. Trimming took 6 bases from V and 5 from J, leaving 19 bases between them.